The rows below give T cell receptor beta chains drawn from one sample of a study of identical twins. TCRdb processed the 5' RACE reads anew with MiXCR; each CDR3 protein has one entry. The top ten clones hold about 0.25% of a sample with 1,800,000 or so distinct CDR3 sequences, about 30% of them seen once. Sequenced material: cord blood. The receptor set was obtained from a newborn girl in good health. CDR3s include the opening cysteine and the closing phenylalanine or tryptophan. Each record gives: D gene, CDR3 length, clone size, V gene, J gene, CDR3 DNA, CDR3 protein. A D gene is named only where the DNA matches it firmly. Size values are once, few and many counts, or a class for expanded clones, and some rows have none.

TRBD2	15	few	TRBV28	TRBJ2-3	TGTGCCAGCGGGCGACTAGCGGGTCTCACAGATACGCAGTATTTT	CASGRLAGLTDTQYF
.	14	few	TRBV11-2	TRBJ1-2	TGTGCCAGCAGCCCCACCCGCCAGGGAAGTGGCTACACCTTC	CASSPTRQGSGYTF
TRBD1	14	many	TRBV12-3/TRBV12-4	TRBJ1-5	TGTGCCAGCAGTTCTGGGACAGGGGGCCAGCCCCAGCATTTT	CASSSGTGGQPQHF
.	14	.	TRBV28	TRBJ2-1	TGTGCCAGCAGTTTTCTGGACGGAGACAATGAGCAGTTCTTC	CASSFLDGDNEQFF
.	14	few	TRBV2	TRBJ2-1	TGTGCCAGCAGTGAGGGGATCCTCTACAATGAGCAGTTCTTC	CASSEGILYNEQFF
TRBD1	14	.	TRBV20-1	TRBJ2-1	TGCAGTGCTAGAGACCGGGACAGGGGTTACGAGCAGTTCTTC	CSARDRDRGYEQFF
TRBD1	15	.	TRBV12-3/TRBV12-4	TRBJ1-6	TGTGCCAGCACCGTCGGGACAGGGGACTTATCACCCCTCCACTTT	CASTVGTGDLSPLHF
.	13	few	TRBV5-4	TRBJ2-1	TGTGCCAGCAGTCGGACAGAGAACAATGAGCAGTTCTTC	CASSRTENNEQFF
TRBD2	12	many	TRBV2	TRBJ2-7	TGTGCCAGCACTAGCGGCTCCTACGAGCAGTACTTC	CASTSGSYEQYF
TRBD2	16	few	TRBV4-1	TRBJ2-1	TGCGCCAGCAGTCGAGCGGGAGCTGGTTCCTACAATGAGCAGTTCTTC	CASSRAGAGSYNEQFF
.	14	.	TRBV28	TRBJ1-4	TGTGCCAGCAGTTTAGCCTCGACGGCCGAAAAACTGTTTTTT	CASSLASTAEKLFF
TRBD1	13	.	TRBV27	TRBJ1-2	TGTGCCAGCAGTTGGGGACAGGGTGATGGCTACACCTTC	CASSWGQGDGYTF
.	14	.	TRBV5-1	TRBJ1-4	TGCGCCAGCAGCGCTCGGGGGGCAGGTGAAAAACTGTTTTTT	CASSARGAGEKLFF
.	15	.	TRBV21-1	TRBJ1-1	TGTGCCAGCAGCCGTACCGGGACAGCGAACACTGAAGCTTTCTTT	CASSRTGTANTEAFF
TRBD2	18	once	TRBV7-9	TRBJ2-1	TGTGCCAGCAGCTTGGGGGCTAGCGGGAGCCCCTCCTACAATGAGCAGTTCTTC	CASSLGASGSPSYNEQFF
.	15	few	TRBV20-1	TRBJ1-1	TGCAGTGCAAACAGGCCTACTCGGAAAAACACTGAAGCTTTCTTT	CSANRPTRKNTEAFF
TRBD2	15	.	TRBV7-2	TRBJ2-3	TGTGCCAGCAGCTTTGCAGGACTAGAAACAGATACGCAGTATTTT	CASSFAGLETDTQYF
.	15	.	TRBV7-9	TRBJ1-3	TGCGCCAGCAGCTTGGAGGTTTTCTCTGGAAACACCATATATTTT	CASSLEVFSGNTIYF
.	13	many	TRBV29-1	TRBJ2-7	TGCAGCGTTGAATCGGTCGGGCAACGCGAGCAGTACTTC	CSVESVGQREQYF
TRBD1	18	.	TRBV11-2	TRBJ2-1	TGTGCCAGCAGCTTAGTCCGGGACAGAAATATGCGCTACAATGAGCAGTTCTTC	CASSLVRDRNMRYNEQFF
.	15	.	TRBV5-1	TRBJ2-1	TGCGCCAGCAGCTTGTCGGGACAAAGGGGGAATGAGCAGTTCTTC	CASSLSGQRGNEQFF
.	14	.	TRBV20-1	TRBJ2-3	TGCAGTGCTAGTCCTAGCGAAGGCACAGATACGCAGTATTTT	CSASPSEGTDTQYF
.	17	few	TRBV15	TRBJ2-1	TGTGCCACCAGCAGAGATAGGGGCTCCTCCCGTTACAATGAGCAGTTCTTC	CATSRDRGSSRYNEQFF
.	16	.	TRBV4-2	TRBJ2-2	TGTGCCAGCAGCCAAGACCTGACTAGAGGTGGCGGGGAGCTGTTTTTT	CASSQDLTRGGGELFF
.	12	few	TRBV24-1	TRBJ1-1	TGTGCCACCAGTGAAGGGCCGACTGAAGCTTTCTTT	CATSEGPTEAFF
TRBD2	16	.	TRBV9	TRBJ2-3	TGTGCCAGCAGCGGTAGCGGGGCCCGAAGCACAGATACGCAGTATTTT	CASSGSGARSTDTQYF
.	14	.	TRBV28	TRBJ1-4	TGTGCCAGCAGTTTATTCTGGGACTTTGAAAAACTGTTTTTT	CASSLFWDFEKLFF
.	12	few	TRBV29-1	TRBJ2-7	TGCAGCGTCCACGGGAGACACTACGAGCAGTACTTC	CSVHGRHYEQYF
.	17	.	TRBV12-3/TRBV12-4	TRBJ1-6	TGTGCCAGCAGTTTATACAGGGAGGGACCTTATAATTCACCCCTCCACTTT	CASSLYREGPYNSPLHF
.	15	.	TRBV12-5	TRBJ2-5	TGTGCTAGTGGTTTTGGGAGCGGGCGCCGCAATGAGCAGTACTTC	CASGFGSGRRNEQYF
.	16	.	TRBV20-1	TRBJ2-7	TGCAGTGCTAGAGATCTCGGGCAGACCTACTACAATGAGCAGTACTTC	CSARDLGQTYYNEQYF
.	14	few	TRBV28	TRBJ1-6	TGTGCCAGCAGTTTGGACATGGGACAATATCCCCTCCACTTT	CASSLDMGQYPLHF
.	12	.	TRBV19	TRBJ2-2	TGTGCCATTCAGAAGAACACCGGGGAGCTGTTTTTT	CAIQKNTGELFF
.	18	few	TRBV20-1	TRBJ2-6	TGCAGTGCTAGAGTCGGAAACCAACCCAGCTCTGGGGCCAACGTCCTGACTTTC	CSARVGNQPSSGANVLTF
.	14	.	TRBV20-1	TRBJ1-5	TGCAGTGCTAGATATCCGGCGCAGGAGCAGCCCCAGCATTTT	CSARYPAQEQPQHF